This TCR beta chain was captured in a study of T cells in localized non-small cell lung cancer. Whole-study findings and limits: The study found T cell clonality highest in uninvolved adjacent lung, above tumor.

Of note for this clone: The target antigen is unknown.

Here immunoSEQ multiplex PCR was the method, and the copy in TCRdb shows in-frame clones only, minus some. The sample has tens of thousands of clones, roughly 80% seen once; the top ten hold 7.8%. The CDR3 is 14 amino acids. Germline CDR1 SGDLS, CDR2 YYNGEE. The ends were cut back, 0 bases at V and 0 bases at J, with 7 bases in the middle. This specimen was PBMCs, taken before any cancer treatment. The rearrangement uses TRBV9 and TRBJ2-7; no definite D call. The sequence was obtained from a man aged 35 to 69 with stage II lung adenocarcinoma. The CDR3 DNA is TGTGCCAGCAGCGTAGGTTGGCCCTCCTACGAGCAGTACTTC. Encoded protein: CASSVGWPSYEQYF.